Sequencing of this T cell receptor beta chain was carried out in a study of T cell responses to AZD1222 COVID-19 vaccine. Study results and caveats: Seropositive status at baseline applied to only 5 to 7 AZD1222 recipients.

For this clone: Antigen: not known.

Profiled with immunoSEQ multiplex PCR; TCRdb holds only in-frame clones, not every one. The sample lists 150,000 or so clones; approximately 90% were seen once. V gave up 3 bases and J gave up 5 bases, with 14 bases separating them. CDR1 LNHDA and CDR2 SQIVND come from the germline V gene (reference sequence). This CDR3 is built from 14 residues. This rearrangement joins TRBV19 to TRBJ2-7; D is perhaps TRBD1 (6 bases). The material was peripheral blood, obtained on day 0 of AZD1222 vaccination. The receptor's source is an adult in good health. The CDR3 is CASSINREHHEQYF. The CDR3 nucleotides are TGTGCCAGTAGTATTAACAGGGAACACCACGAGCAGTACTTC.